The sequence of this T cell receptor (beta chain) was determined in a study of T cell repertoires in cytomegalovirus infection. At the level of the study: As its CMV epitopes, the study selected recently identified HLA-C-restricted and well-studied HLA-B-restricted targets. Indicated by public TCR beta signatures were CMV infection and matching HLA type.

TCRdb independently ran MiXCR on the reads; one entry per CDR3 protein. The sample shows more than 300,000 distinct CDR3 sequences, roughly 36% of them seen only once. Points on this clonotype: The antigen remains unidentified.

The CDR3 consists of 15 residues. Germline V lookup: CDR1 LNHDA, CDR2 SQIVND (reference sequence). V shed 4 bases, J shed 4 bases, and the junction held 7 bases outside the gene matches. The TCR comes from a human donor in good health (CMV status not recorded). Some clones in this sample may be carry-over from other donors' samples. The V call is TRBV19, the J call TRBJ1-2; 9 bases are a match to TRBD1. This specimen was cultured PBMCs, taken from culture after CMV antigen stimulation. The CDR3 DNA reads TGTGCCAGTAGTACACAGGGGGCGGAATTCTATGGCTACACCTTC. Translating gives CASSTQGAEFYGYTF.